This TCR beta chain originates from a study of T cell responses to AZD1222 COVID-19 vaccine. Germline loops: CDR1 KGHDR, CDR2 SFDVKD. V dropped 4 bases and J dropped 5; count of bases not matched to a gene: 9. This CDR3 comprises 18 residues. Clones were sequenced by immunoSEQ multiplex PCR, and TCRdb holds only the in-frame ones, with some missing. The sample shows 100,000 to 150,000 clones, around nine tenths of them seen only once. The chain has TRBV24-1 and TRBJ2-1; TRBD2 agrees at 14 bases. Sequences were derived from peripheral blood, sampled on day 0 of MenACWY control vaccination. The clonotype comes from an adult in good health. The CDR3 is CATSESTSGRAADNEQFF. CDR3 bases: TGTGCCACCAGTGAGTCGACTAGCGGGAGGGCCGCGGACAATGAGCAGTTCTTC.